These 2 T cell receptor beta chains were sequenced from one sample in a study of cytomegalovirus exposure and HLA in healthy donors. The protocol was immunoSEQ multiplex PCR, while the TCRdb copy is restricted to in-frame clones and leaves out a portion. The data show some 170,000 clones, 86% seen once. Sequencing used PBMCs. These receptors were collected from a woman aged 18-29 years in good health and CMV-seronegative.

This clone was observed once. This chain joins TRBV6-5 and TRBJ1-1; no definite D call. The V and J ends lost 6 bases and 0 bases respectively, with 11 bases between them. The CDR3 length is 14 residues. Germline loops: CDR1 MNHEY, CDR2 SVGAGI. In DNA form, the CDR3 reads TGTGCCAGCAGAACCACAGCTTTGAACACTGAAGCTTTCTTT. The encoded protein is CASRTTALNTEAFF.

The V call is TRBV6-1, the J call TRBJ1-5; 7 bases are a match to TRBD1. The J segment lost 3 bases and the V segment lost 3 bases, leaving 5 bases of the junction unmatched. CDR1 and CDR2 from the germline V gene are MNHNS and SASEGT. This CDR3 has 15 residues. The CDR3, as DNA: TGTGCCAGCAGTGACCAAGACAGGGCCAATCAGCCCCAGCATTTT. Protein: CASSDQDRANQPQHF.